This T cell receptor beta chain was documented in a study of T cell clonality in common variable immunodeficiency. The CDR3 runs 14 residues. Germline assignment: CDR1 KGHSH and CDR2 LQKENI. Trimming shortened V by 0 bases and J by 2 bases, and 8 bases separated the two germline ends. At least ten counts were recorded for this clone. Its specificity is not known. The read ends 3 residues before the CDR3 terminus; that terminus is restored from the germline J gene. Using immunoSEQ multiplex PCR, the repertoire was profiled, and TCRdb retains in-frame clones only, with some absent. The sample has tens of thousands of clones, none seen only once; the top ten hold around 30%. Patients had low serum IgG, IgA and/or IgM and specific antibody deficiency. Study conclusions and caveats: Reportedly, TCR beta sequences from common variable immunodeficiency showed fewer deletions and N-nucleotide insertions. The cause of increased CVID clonality remains unclear without subpopulation sequencing. Patient heterogeneity in the CVID cohort limited correlations between repertoire features and clinical complications. CVID subjects shared fewer TCRbeta clones than healthy controls did.

The sample comprised peripheral blood mononuclear cells. This sequence joins TRBV18 and TRBJ2-7; no firm D call. The receptor's source is a human donor with common variable immunodeficiency. CDR3 in amino acids: CASSPPTRAYEQYF. The CDR3 DNA, read in part, is TGTGCCAGCTCACCACCGACAAGGGCCTACGAG.